The rows below give T cell receptor beta chains drawn from one sample of a study of CD8 T cells in ankylosing spondylitis. TCRdb used MiXCR to reprocess the 5' RACE reads, holding one entry per CDR3 protein. The table includes hundreds of thousands of distinct CDR3 sequences, 12% detected once. The sample consisted of blood, either unsorted or a sorted T cell fraction (not recorded which). These receptors came from a male donor with ankylosing spondylitis. Both conserved end residues are part of each CDR3. The D gene is left open where the match is weak. Some rows have no size entry. The others give once, few or many, or a class for an expanded clone.

J,length,D,V,size,DNA,CDR3
TRBJ2-2,15,.,TRBV18,few,TGTGCCAGCTCGCCAACCGGGACCCAGGCCGGGGAGCTGTTTTTT,CASSPTGTQAGELFF
TRBJ2-7,18,.,TRBV6-1,.,TGTGCCAGCAGTAAACCCAATTTCCCGGGACGGTTAACCTACGAGCAGTACTTC,CASSKPNFPGRLTYEQYF
TRBJ1-4,14,.,TRBV12-3/TRBV12-4,many,TGTGCCAGCAGTCCGACAGGATTCGGAGAAAAACTGTTTTTT,CASSPTGFGEKLFF
TRBJ2-7,15,TRBD2,TRBV4-1,few,TGCGCCAGCAGCCACGGTCTCCTAGCGGAAAACGAGCAGTACTTC,CASSHGLLAENEQYF
TRBJ1-3,15,.,TRBV7-9,.,TGTGCCAGCAGCTTACGTGGGGTTTCAGGAAACACCATATATTTT,CASSLRGVSGNTIYF
TRBJ2-3,16,.,TRBV7-2,few,TGTGCCAGCAGCTTAGCGCGCGGGCCGCTTTCAGATACGCAGTATTTT,CASSLARGPLSDTQYF
TRBJ2-1,15,TRBD1,TRBV7-9,.,TGTGCCAGCAGCTTAGGCATGGACAGGGGTAATGAGCAGTTCTTC,CASSLGMDRGNEQFF
TRBJ1-2,12,TRBD1,TRBV29-1,many,TGCAGCGTCGGGACAGGGGATTATGGCTACACCTTC,CSVGTGDYGYTF
TRBJ2-2,14,.,TRBV7-8,.,TGTGCCAGCAGCTTACACCCGTACACCGGGGAGCTGTTTTTT,CASSLHPYTGELFF
TRBJ1-1,14,.,TRBV7-2,few,TGTGCCAGCAGCTTAAGACCCCAGGGAGTTGGAGCTTTCTTT,CASSLRPQGVGAFF
TRBJ2-6,16,.,TRBV6-5,.,TGTGCCAGCAGTTACAGCTGGGCTTCTGGGGCCAACGTCCTGACTTTC,CASSYSWASGANVLTF
TRBJ1-2,13,.,TRBV7-2,.,TGTGCCAGCAGCTCGACGCCCCTACGTGGCTACACCTTC,CASSSTPLRGYTF
TRBJ2-1,17,TRBD2,TRBV5-1,.,TGCGCCAGCAGCTTCTCTAGCGGGAGAAACTCCTACAATGAGCAGTTCTTC,CASSFSSGRNSYNEQFF
TRBJ2-3,16,.,TRBV20-1,.,TGCAGTGCAACCCTCCAGACTAGTTCTAGCACAGATACGCAGTATTTT,CSATLQTSSSTDTQYF
TRBJ1-6,14,.,TRBV20-1,few,TGCAGTGCTAGAAAAGAGGGGGTAAATTCACCCCTCCACTTT,CSARKEGVNSPLHF
TRBJ1-2,13,.,TRBV5-6,.,TGTGCCAGCAGCTTGGTACTCGGCGGTGGCTACACCTTC,CASSLVLGGGYTF
TRBJ1-2,13,.,TRBV6-5,.,TGTGCCAGCAGTTACCTCGACAGCTATGGCTACACCTTC,CASSYLDSYGYTF
TRBJ1-5,15,TRBD1,TRBV12-3/TRBV12-4,many,TGTGCCAGCAGTTTAGCGCGGACAGGAGGACAGCCCCAGCATTTT,CASSLARTGGQPQHF
TRBJ2-3,13,.,TRBV20-1,.,TGCAGTGCTAGGGTGTCCCCCACAGATACGCAGTATTTT,CSARVSPTDTQYF
TRBJ2-7,15,TRBD1,TRBV18,few,TGTGCCAGCTCACCTACCCGGACAGGGAGCTACGAGCAGTACTTC,CASSPTRTGSYEQYF
TRBJ1-1,15,.,TRBV5-1,few,TGCGCCAGCAGCGCCCAGGGTTTAGGGAACACTGAAGCTTTCTTT,CASSAQGLGNTEAFF
TRBJ2-2,16,.,TRBV9,.,TGTGCCAGCAGCGCCCGGATATTGGGGAACACCGGGGAGCTGTTTTTT,CASSARILGNTGELFF
TRBJ2-2,15,.,TRBV7-2,many,TGTGCCAGCAGCCCACAGGCGGGGCACACCGGGGAGCTGTTTTTT,CASSPQAGHTGELFF
TRBJ1-6,15,.,TRBV2,many,TGTGCCAGCAGTGACTCCAGGCAGGCCATCTCACCCCTCCACTTT,CASSDSRQAISPLHF
TRBJ2-3,15,TRBD1,TRBV24-1,few,TGTGCCACCAGTGACCCACGGACAGGGAGTGATACGCAGTATTTT,CATSDPRTGSDTQYF
TRBJ2-7,13,.,TRBV20-1,many,TGCAGTGCTAGCAGAGGTCAGGACTACGAGCAGTACTTC,CSASRGQDYEQYF
TRBJ2-7,16,.,TRBV20-1,.,TGCAGTGCTACCCCCGGGCCCCCAGGGTATTATGACGAGCAGTACTTC,CSATPGPPGYYDEQYF
TRBJ2-2,17,TRBD2,TRBV5-1,few,TGCGCCAGCAGCTTATTCGGCCTAGCGGGAGGAGGAGGGGAGCTGTTTTTT,CASSLFGLAGGGGELFF
TRBJ1-4,17,.,TRBV5-1,few,TGCGCCAGCAGCTACGGTCCCCCTGGGACCGGCGGTGAAAAACTGTTTTTT,CASSYGPPGTGGEKLFF
TRBJ2-3,14,.,TRBV7-2,.,TGTGCCAGCAGCCCCGGGAGACGGACAGATACGCAGTATTTT,CASSPGRRTDTQYF
TRBJ2-3,15,.,TRBV4-1,few,TGCGCCAGCAGCCACGGACAGGGCGGGGGAGATACGCAGTATTTT,CASSHGQGGGDTQYF
TRBJ2-1,15,.,TRBV4-2,.,TGTGCCAGCAGCCCCAAACGGGGATCCTACAATGAGCAGTTCTTC,CASSPKRGSYNEQFF
TRBJ2-3,16,.,TRBV20-1,few,TGCAGTGCTAGGCCCTTCCGGAGGGCGAGCACAGATACGCAGTATTTT,CSARPFRRASTDTQYF
TRBJ2-1,15,TRBD2,TRBV10-3,few,TGTGCCATCAACCGGGGAGCTAGCGGGGAAAATGAGCAGTTCTTC,CAINRGASGENEQFF
TRBJ2-2,17,.,TRBV27,few,TGTGCCAGCAGTTTGAGTAGGGGAGGAGCAAGTCCCGGGGAGCTGTTTTTT,CASSLSRGGASPGELFF
TRBJ1-5,15,.,TRBV7-2,.,TGTGCCAGCAGCTTTTGGGCCGGGTTAAATCAGCCCCAGCATTTT,CASSFWAGLNQPQHF
TRBJ1-5,14,.,TRBV18,.,TGTGCCAGCTCACCACGGTTCGGAGATCAGCCCCAGCATTTT,CASSPRFGDQPQHF
TRBJ2-1,17,.,TRBV11-3,.,TGTGCCAGCAGCTTAGTAGGGGTTAGAGGGGGAAACAATGAGCAGTTCTTC,CASSLVGVRGGNNEQFF
TRBJ2-1,14,.,TRBV5-1,.,TGCGCCACTTCCGTAGGAGAAAGCTACAATGAGCAGTTCTTC,CATSVGESYNEQFF
TRBJ2-1,13,.,TRBV5-1,many,TGCGCCAGCAGCTGGGGCCTCGGGAATGAGCAGTTCTTC,CASSWGLGNEQFF
TRBJ2-1,15,.,TRBV6-2/TRBV6-3,.,TGTGCGACCAGGGTGGACCCGACGACATTCAATGAGCAGTTCTTC,CATRVDPTTFNEQFF
TRBJ2-2,17,.,TRBV4-3,many,TGCGCCAGCAGCCAAGTGGTGGCAGCGGTGAACACCGGGGAGCTGTTTTTT,CASSQVVAAVNTGELFF
TRBJ2-1,19,TRBD2,TRBV5-1,few,TGCGCCAGCAGCCCTGGACTAGCGGGAGGTCTCCGCTCCTACAATGAGCAGTTCTTC,CASSPGLAGGLRSYNEQFF
TRBJ1-5,15,TRBD1,TRBV12-3/TRBV12-4,.,TGTGCCAGCACCCCCGGGACAGGGTTGGGGCAGCCCCAGCATTTT,CASTPGTGLGQPQHF
TRBJ2-7,16,.,TRBV7-2,few,TGTGCCAGCAGCTTAGGTCCGGCGATAAGCTCCTACGAGCAGTACTTC,CASSLGPAISSYEQYF
TRBJ1-1,15,.,TRBV9,many,TGTGCCAGCAGCCAGGGACCGGTGGCGTACACTGAAGCTTTCTTT,CASSQGPVAYTEAFF
TRBJ1-4,14,TRBD1,TRBV7-9,few,TGTGCCAGCAGCTCCGGGACAGTTGGGGAAAAACTGTTTTTT,CASSSGTVGEKLFF
TRBJ2-3,15,.,TRBV20-1,few,TGCAGTGCTAGAGATCTTCGACTAAACACAGATACGCAGTATTTT,CSARDLRLNTDTQYF
TRBJ1-5,15,.,TRBV24-1,.,TGTGCCACCAGTGAAGGGGAAACCTTCGGGCTGCCCCAGCATTTT,CATSEGETFGLPQHF
TRBJ2-2,13,.,TRBV5-1,many,TGCGCCAGCAGCCGGACAGCTACCGGGGAGCTGTTTTTT,CASSRTATGELFF
TRBJ2-3,17,TRBD1,TRBV5-1,few,TGCGCCAGCAGCTTGGATGGTTTGGGACAGGGGACAGATACGCAGTATTTT,CASSLDGLGQGTDTQYF
TRBJ2-4,13,.,TRBV4-3,.,TGCGCCAGCAGCCAAGCGACCATGTCGCTCCAGTACTTC,CASSQATMSLQYF